The rows below give T cell receptor beta chains drawn from one sample of a study of memory B cells and T cells in multiple sclerosis. The protocol was immunoSEQ multiplex PCR, while the TCRdb copy is restricted to in-frame clones and leaves out a portion. The data contain roughly 14,000 clones, approximately 69% of them singletons. The sequenced sample consisted of memory (CD45RO+) CD4+ T cells from blood. All receptors derive from a human donor with multiple sclerosis. Both conserved end residues are part of each CDR3. The D gene is left open where the match is weak. Expanded clones are given a class, and other clones once, few, many or no size at all.

d_gene	abundance	v_gene	j_gene	CDR3nt	CDR3aa
TRBD1	.	TRBV6-5	TRBJ1-6	TGTGCCAGCAGTGGGAGACAGGGGGAATCACCCCTCCACTTT	CASSGRQGESPLHF
TRBD1	.	TRBV5-1	TRBJ1-2	TGCGCCAGCAGCTTGGATGGGACAGGGACCTATGGCTACACCTTC	CASSLDGTGTYGYTF
.	.	TRBV30	TRBJ2-7	TGTGCCTGGGGCGGGGCTGGCTACGAGCAGTACTTC	CAWGGAGYEQYF
TRBD2	.	TRBV7-7	TRBJ2-1	TGTGCCAGCAGTCCCCTCAGAGCGGGGACCTACAATGAGCAGTTCTTC	CASSPLRAGTYNEQFF
.	.	TRBV30	TRBJ2-7	TGTGCCTGGAGTCGGGGGTCCTCCTACGAGCAGTACTTC	CAWSRGSSYEQYF
TRBD1	.	TRBV6-5	TRBJ2-7	TGTGCCAGCAGAAATGGACAGGGGGCCTACGAGCAGTACTTC	CASRNGQGAYEQYF
.	.	TRBV28	TRBJ2-1	TGTGCCAGCAGTTCGGTGGCGGCCAGCAATGAGCAGTTCTTC	CASSSVAASNEQFF
.	.	TRBV7-3	TRBJ2-3	TGTGCCAGCAGCTTAACCCGGGTGGGGGGGGGCCACCTCACAAATACGCAGTATTTT	CASSLTRVGGGHLTNTQYF
.	.	TRBV4-1	TRBJ2-5	TGCGCCAGCAGCTCAACCGGGACTCAACAAGAGACCCAGTACTTC	CASSSTGTQQETQYF
.	.	TRBV11-2	TRBJ2-7	TGTGCCAGCAGCGCAATCGGGACTCAGGTGTTTCACGAGCAGTACTTC	CASSAIGTQVFHEQYF
TRBD2	.	TRBV13	TRBJ2-1	TGTGCCAGCACCTTAGCCGCACTAGCGGACTACAATGAGCAGTTCTTC	CASTLAALADYNEQFF
.	.	TRBV6-1	TRBJ2-7	TGTGCCAGCAGTGAACCGCCGAGCTACGAGCAGTACTTC	CASSEPPSYEQYF
.	.	TRBV5-1	TRBJ2-5	TGCGCCAGCAGCAAGAGCGGCCCCCGCGGGGAGACCCAGTACTTC	CASSKSGPRGETQYF
TRBD1	.	TRBV6-5	TRBJ1-6	TGTGCCAGCATGCGGGACAGATTGGGTACACCCCTCCACTTT	CASMRDRLGTPLHF
TRBD1	.	TRBV5-1	TRBJ2-5	TGCGCCAGCAGGAGGGGGCCGGAAGAGACCCAGTACTTC	CASRRGPEETQYF
.	once	TRBV7-2	TRBJ2-5	TGTGCCAGCAGCCTTCGGGCTAGCAGGGAGACCCAGTACTTC	CASSLRASRETQYF
.	.	TRBV9	TRBJ1-1	TGTGCCAGCAGCGTAGAAGGGACACGGACTTTCTTT	CASSVEGTRTFF
.	.	TRBV28	TRBJ2-7	TGTGCCAGCAGGAACCCCAGGGGCTACGAGCAGTACTTC	CASRNPRGYEQYF
.	few	TRBV15	TRBJ2-7	TGTGCCACCAGCAGAGATCTCTACGAGCAGTACTTC	CATSRDLYEQYF
.	.	TRBV2	TRBJ1-5	TGTGCCAGCAGTGAACGGTCAGGGGTTCAGCCCCAGCATTTT	CASSERSGVQPQHF
.	.	TRBV5-6	TRBJ2-7	TGTGCCAGCAGCCGGGAGAACTACGAGCAGTACTTC	CASSRENYEQYF
.	.	TRBV19	TRBJ2-7	TGTGCCAGTAGCCCCCTCACAGGGTTCTACGAGCAGTACTTC	CASSPLTGFYEQYF
.	.	TRBV5-6	TRBJ1-2	TGTGCCAGCAGCTTGGCACAGGCTGCCTATGGCTACACCTTC	CASSLAQAAYGYTF
TRBD1	.	TRBV27	TRBJ1-6	TGTGCCAGCAGTTTTGCCAGGGGGCGATCACCCCTCCACTTT	CASSFARGRSPLHF
TRBD2	.	TRBV29-1	TRBJ2-5	TGCAGCGTTGAAGGGGAGGGTCGGGAGACCCAGTACTTC	CSVEGEGRETQYF
TRBD2	.	TRBV7-9	TRBJ2-7	TGTGCCAGCAGCTTAGAGGCGGGGGGGCCGCACGAGCAGTACTTC	CASSLEAGGPHEQYF
TRBD2	once	TRBV19	TRBJ2-3	TGTGCCAGTAGTTATAGCGGGGGTGGGATCACAGATACGCAGTATTTT	CASSYSGGGITDTQYF
.	few	TRBV5-1	TRBJ2-3	TGCGCCAGCAGCTTGACAGGGTGGGATACGCAGTATTTT	CASSLTGWDTQYF
.	.	TRBV29-1	TRBJ2-1	TGCAGCGTTTCAGGGACTTACGACAATGAGCAGTTCTTC	CSVSGTYDNEQFF
TRBD2	once	TRBV5-4	TRBJ2-7	TGTGCCAGCAGCTTGGTGGGGGGGAGGGCCTACGAGCAGTACTTC	CASSLVGGRAYEQYF
.	.	TRBV5-4	TRBJ2-3	TGTGCCAGCCGTACTCTCGGAACTAATCTAGATACGCAGTATTTT	CASRTLGTNLDTQYF
TRBD2	.	TRBV2	TRBJ2-7	TGTGCCAGCAGAACCCAAACCGGGACTAGCGAGCAGTACTTC	CASRTQTGTSEQYF
.	.	TRBV9	TRBJ2-5	TGTGCCAGCAGCGTAGGGGGGAGGGAGACCCAGTACTTC	CASSVGGRETQYF
TRBD2	once	TRBV10-1	TRBJ2-1	TGCGCCAGCAGCGCCCAGAAGGGCGGGAGATTAAATGAGCAGTTCTTC	CASSAQKGGRLNEQFF
.	.	TRBV30	TRBJ2-3	TGTGCCTGGAGTAGAGGGACAGATACGCAGTATTTT	CAWSRGTDTQYF
.	.	TRBV6-1	TRBJ2-3	TGTGCCAGCAGCCTCCAGGGGACCGGGACAGATACGCAGTATTTT	CASSLQGTGTDTQYF
.	.	TRBV7-9	TRBJ2-7	TGTGCCAGCAGCTTAGCGGGCCTAACCTACGAGCAGTACTTC	CASSLAGLTYEQYF